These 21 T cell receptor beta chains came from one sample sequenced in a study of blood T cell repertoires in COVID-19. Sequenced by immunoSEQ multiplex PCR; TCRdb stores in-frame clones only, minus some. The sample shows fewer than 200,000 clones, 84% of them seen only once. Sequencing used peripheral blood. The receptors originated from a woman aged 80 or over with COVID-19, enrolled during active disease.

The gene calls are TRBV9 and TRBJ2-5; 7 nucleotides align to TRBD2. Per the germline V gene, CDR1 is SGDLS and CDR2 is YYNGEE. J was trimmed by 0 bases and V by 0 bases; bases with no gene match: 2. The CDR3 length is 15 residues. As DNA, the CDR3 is TGTGCCAGCAGCGTAGGAGCGGGAAACCAAGAGACCCAGTACTTC. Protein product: CASSVGAGNQETQYF.

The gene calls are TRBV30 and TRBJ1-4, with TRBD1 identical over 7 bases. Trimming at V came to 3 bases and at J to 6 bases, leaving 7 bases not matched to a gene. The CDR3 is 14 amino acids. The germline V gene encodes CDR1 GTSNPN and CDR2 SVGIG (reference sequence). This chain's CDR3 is CAWRKGQGDEKLFF. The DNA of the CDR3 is TGTGCCTGGAGAAAAGGGCAGGGGGATGAAAAACTGTTTTTT.

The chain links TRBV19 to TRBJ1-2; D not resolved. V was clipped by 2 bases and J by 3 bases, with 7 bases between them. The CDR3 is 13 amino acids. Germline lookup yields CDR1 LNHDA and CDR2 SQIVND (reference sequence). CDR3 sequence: CASSIREDYGYTF. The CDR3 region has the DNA TGTGCCAGTAGTATAAGGGAGGACTATGGCTACACCTTC. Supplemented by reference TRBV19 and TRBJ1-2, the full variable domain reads DGGITQSPKYLFRKEGQNVTLSCEQNLNHDAMYWYRQDPGQGLRLIYYSQIVNDFQKGDIAEGYSVSREKKESFPLTVTSAQKNPTAFYLCASSIREDYGYTFGSGTRLTVV.

The CDR3 nucleotides are TGTGCCAGCAAGACTAGCGGGTTCCAAGAGACCCAGTACTTC. This codes for CASKTSGFQETQYF. The V call is TRBV28, the J call TRBJ2-5; 10 nucleotides agree with TRBD2. The CDR3 is 14 amino acids. Germline values: CDR1 MDHEN, CDR2 SYDVKM. V lost 7 bases, J lost 1 base, and 3 bases stayed unmatched.

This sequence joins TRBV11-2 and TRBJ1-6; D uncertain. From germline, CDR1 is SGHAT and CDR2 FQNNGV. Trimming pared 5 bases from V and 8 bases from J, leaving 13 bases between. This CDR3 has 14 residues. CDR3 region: CASSPSGSYSPLHF. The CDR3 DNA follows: TGTGCCAGCAGCCCCTCGGGGTCTTATTCACCCCTCCACTTT.

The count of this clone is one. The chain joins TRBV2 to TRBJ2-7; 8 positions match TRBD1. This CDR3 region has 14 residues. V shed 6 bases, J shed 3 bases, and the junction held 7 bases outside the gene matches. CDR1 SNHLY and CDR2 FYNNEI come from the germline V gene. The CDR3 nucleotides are TGTGCCAGCAGCCCGGACAGGGCAGTCTACGAGCAGTACTTC. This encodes CASSPDRAVYEQYF. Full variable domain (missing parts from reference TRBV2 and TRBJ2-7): EPEVTQTPSHQVTQMGQEVILRCVPISNHLYFYWYRQILGQKVEFLVSFYNNEISEKSEIFDDQFSVERPDGSNFTLKIRSTKLEDSAMYFCASSPDRAVYEQYFGPGTRLTVT.

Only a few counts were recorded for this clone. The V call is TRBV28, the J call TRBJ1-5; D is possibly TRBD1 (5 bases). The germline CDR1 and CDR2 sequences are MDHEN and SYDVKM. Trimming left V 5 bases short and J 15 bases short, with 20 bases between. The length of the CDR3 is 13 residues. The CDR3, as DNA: TGTGCCAGCAGTCCCTTACAGGTTCTTAGGACGCATTTT. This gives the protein CASSPLQVLRTHF.

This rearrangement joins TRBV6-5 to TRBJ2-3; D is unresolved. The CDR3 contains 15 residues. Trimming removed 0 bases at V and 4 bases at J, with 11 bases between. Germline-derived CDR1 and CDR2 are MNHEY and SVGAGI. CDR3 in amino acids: CASSYSTPTADTQYF. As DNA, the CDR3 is TGTGCCAGCAGTTACTCGACTCCAACGGCAGATACGCAGTATTTT.

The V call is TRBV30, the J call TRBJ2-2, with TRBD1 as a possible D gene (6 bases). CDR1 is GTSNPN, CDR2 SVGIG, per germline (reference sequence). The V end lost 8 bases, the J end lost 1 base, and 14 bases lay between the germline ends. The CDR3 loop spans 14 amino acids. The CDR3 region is CARGWAGNTGELFF. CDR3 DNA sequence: TGTGCCAGGGGGTGGGCAGGGAACACCGGGGAGCTGTTTTTT.

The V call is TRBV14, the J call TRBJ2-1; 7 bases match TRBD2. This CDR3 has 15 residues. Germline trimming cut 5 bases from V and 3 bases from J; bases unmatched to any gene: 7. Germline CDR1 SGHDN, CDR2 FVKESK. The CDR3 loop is CASSVLAWDYNEQFF. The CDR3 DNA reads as TGTGCCAGCAGCGTACTAGCGTGGGACTACAATGAGCAGTTCTTC.

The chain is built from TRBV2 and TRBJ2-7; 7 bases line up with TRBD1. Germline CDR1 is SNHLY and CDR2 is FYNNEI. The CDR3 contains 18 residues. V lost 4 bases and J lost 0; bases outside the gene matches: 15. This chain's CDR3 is CASSAVSPSTGYSYEQYF. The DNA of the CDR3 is TGTGCCAGCAGTGCTGTTTCACCCTCGACAGGGTACTCCTACGAGCAGTACTTC.

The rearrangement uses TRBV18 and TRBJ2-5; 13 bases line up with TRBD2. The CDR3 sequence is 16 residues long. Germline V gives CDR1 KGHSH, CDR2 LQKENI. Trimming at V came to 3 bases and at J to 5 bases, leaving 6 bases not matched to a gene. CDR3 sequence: CASSPGTSGAVETQYF. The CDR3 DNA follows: TGTGCCAGCTCACCCGGGACTAGCGGGGCCGTCGAGACCCAGTACTTC.

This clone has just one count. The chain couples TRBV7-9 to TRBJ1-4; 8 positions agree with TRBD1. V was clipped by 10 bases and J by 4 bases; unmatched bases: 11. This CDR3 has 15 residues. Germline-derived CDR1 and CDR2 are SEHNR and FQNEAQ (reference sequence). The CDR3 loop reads CATDRRGHGNEKLFF. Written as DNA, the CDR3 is TGTGCCACCGACCGCAGGGGGCATGGTAATGAAAAACTGTTTTTT.

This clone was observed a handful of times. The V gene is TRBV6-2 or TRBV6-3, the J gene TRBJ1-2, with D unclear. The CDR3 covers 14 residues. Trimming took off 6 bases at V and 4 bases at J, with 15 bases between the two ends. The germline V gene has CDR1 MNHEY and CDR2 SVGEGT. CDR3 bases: TGTGCCAGCAGCTCGCAGGCTAAGATCTATGGCTACACCTTC. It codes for CASSSQAKIYGYTF.

The CDR3 spells CASSQLLGADTQYF. CDR3 coding DNA: TGTGCCAGCAGCCAGTTGCTAGGTGCAGATACGCAGTATTTT. This chain connects TRBV9 to TRBJ2-3, with D unclear. With 4 bases removed from V and 4 bases from J, the gap between germline ends came to 13 bases. CDR3 length: 14 amino acids. CDR1 is SGDLS, CDR2 YYNGEE, per germline.

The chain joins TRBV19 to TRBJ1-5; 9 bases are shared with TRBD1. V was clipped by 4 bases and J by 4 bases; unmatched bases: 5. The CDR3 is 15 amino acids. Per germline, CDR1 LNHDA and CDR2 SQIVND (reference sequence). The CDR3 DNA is TGTGCCAGTAGTACACAGGGGGCGCGTAATCAGCCCCAGCATTTT. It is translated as CASSTQGARNQPQHF.

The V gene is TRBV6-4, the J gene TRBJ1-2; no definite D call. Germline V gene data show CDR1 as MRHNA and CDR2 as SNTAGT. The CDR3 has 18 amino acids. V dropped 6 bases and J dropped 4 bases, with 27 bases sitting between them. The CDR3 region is CASSLPVCPISTSYGYTF. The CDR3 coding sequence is TGTGCCAGCAGCCTGCCGGTGTGCCCTATCTCAACCTCCTATGGCTACACCTTC.

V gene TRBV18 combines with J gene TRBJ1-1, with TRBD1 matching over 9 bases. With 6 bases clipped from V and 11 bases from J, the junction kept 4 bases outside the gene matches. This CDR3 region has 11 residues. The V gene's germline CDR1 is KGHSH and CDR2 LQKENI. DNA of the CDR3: TGTGCCAGCTCGGGGGACAGGGCGGCTTTCTTT. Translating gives CASSGDRAAFF.

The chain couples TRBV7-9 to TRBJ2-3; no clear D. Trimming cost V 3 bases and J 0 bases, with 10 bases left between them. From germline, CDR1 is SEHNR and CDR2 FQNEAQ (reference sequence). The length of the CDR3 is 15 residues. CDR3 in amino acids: CASSLWASSTDTQYF. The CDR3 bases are TGTGCCAGCAGCTTGTGGGCCAGTAGCACAGATACGCAGTATTTT.

CDR3 DNA: TGTGCCAGCAGACCGACAGAAATCACGGGCTACACCTTC. Residues: CASRPTEITGYTF. The chain uses TRBV28 and TRBJ1-2; tentative D call: TRBD1 (5 bases). This CDR3 has 13 amino acids. V gave up 6 bases and J gave up 8 bases, with 16 bases separating them. CDR1 MDHEN and CDR2 SYDVKM come from the germline V gene.

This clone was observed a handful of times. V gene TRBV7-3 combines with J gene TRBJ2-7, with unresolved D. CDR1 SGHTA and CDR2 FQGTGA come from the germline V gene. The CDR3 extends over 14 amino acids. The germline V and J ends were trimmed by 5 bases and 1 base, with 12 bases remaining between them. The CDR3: CASSPNPSSYEQYF. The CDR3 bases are TGTGCCAGCAGCCCGAACCCGAGTTCCTACGAGCAGTACTTC.